Shown below are 17 T cell receptor beta chains from a single sample sequenced in a study of shared T cell receptors in the human thymus. The repertoire was sequenced with immunoSEQ multiplex PCR; TCRdb's copy has only in-frame clones and lacks some. In the table there are about 710,000 clones, approximately 87% of which are singletons. These data were also filed under a second study, of human thymus T cells.

The material sequenced was thymocytes. The receptors were gathered from a boy in the first two years of life with a congenital heart defect.

The rearrangement links TRBV29-1 to TRBJ2-1; 10 bases match TRBD2. Losses at the gene ends were 2 bases for V and 12 bases for J; bases not matched to a gene: 10. This CDR3 is 14 amino acids long. Germline loops: CDR1 SQVTM, CDR2 ANQGSEA. CDR3: CSVERGLAPPRQFF. The CDR3 coding sequence is TGCAGCGTTGAAAGGGGACTAGCGCCACCCCGGCAGTTCTTC.

This clone was picked up a small number of times. This chain joins TRBV10-2 and TRBJ1-5; 8 nucleotides line up with TRBD1. This CDR3 has 19 amino acids. The germline V gene encodes CDR1 WSHSY and CDR2 SAAADI. Germline trimming cut 3 bases from V and 0 bases from J; bases unmatched to any gene: 13. Written as DNA, the CDR3 is TGCGCCAGCAGTGAAGGTCGGGGACAGGCCAACTATAGCAATCAGCCCCAGCATTTT. This encodes CASSEGRGQANYSNQPQHF.

The chain combines TRBV4-2 with TRBJ1-3, with 7 positions matching TRBD1. The CDR3 loop spans 15 amino acids. From germline, CDR1 is LGHNA and CDR2 YNFKEQ. J lost 1 base, V lost 3 bases, and 3 bases had no gene match. CDR3 in amino acids: CASSHTTGSGNTIYF. The CDR3 nucleotides read TGTGCCAGCAGCCATACGACAGGGTCTGGAAACACCATATATTTT.

The V gene is TRBV29-1, the J gene TRBJ1-1; unclear D gene. V shed 6 bases and J shed 0 bases, with 8 bases lying between them. CDR1 and CDR2 from the germline V gene are SQVTM and ANQGSEA. The CDR3 length is 12 residues. The CDR3 is CSVGLLNTEAFF. The CDR3 DNA reads as TGCAGCGTAGGACTCCTGAACACTGAAGCTTTCTTT.

The chain employs TRBV4-3 and TRBJ2-1, with TRBD2 matching 11 bases. Per the germline V gene, CDR1 is LGHNA and CDR2 is YSLEER. V shed 0 bases and J 0 bases; nucleotides not matched to a gene: 13. CDR3 length: 21 residues. The CDR3 DNA sequence: TGCGCCAGCAGCCAAGATAAAATAACTAGCGGGGGCTACTGCTCCTACAATGAGCAGTTCTTC. Translated: CASSQDKITSGGYCSYNEQFF.

The chain employs TRBV14 and TRBJ1-2; D call uncertain. The CDR3 runs to 13 residues. Trimming cost V 1 base and J 4 bases, with 7 bases left between them. Germline V gene data show CDR1 as SGHDN and CDR2 as FVKESK. The CDR3 DNA sequence: TGTGCCAGCAGCCAAGTGGGCTCCTATGGCTACACCTTC. Encoded protein: CASSQVGSYGYTF.

The chain joins TRBV9 to TRBJ1-6, with D hard to call. This CDR3 is built from 13 residues. V was trimmed by 4 bases and J by 6 bases, leaving 8 bases between them. From germline, CDR1 is SGDLS and CDR2 YYNGEE. The DNA of the CDR3 is TGTGCCAGCAGCTCCTCGAGTAATTCACCCCTCCACTTT. It is translated as CASSSSSNSPLHF.

The chain links TRBV12-5 to TRBJ1-5; tentative D call: TRBD1 (6 bases). The CDR3 sequence is 16 residues long. Germline CDR1 and CDR2: LGHNT and FRNRAP. V was shortened by 9 bases and J by 4 bases, with 22 bases between the two germline ends. CDR3: CARRPGRGAFNQPQHF. The CDR3 nucleotides read TGTGCTAGGAGACCCGGCAGGGGTGCCTTTAATCAGCCCCAGCATTTT.

The genes are TRBV11-3 and TRBJ2-5, with 8 bases identical to TRBD1. This CDR3 contains 15 residues. Germline V gene lookup returns CDR1 SGHNT and CDR2 YENEEA. With 3 bases clipped from V and 2 bases from J, the junction kept 5 bases outside the gene matches. The CDR3 nucleotides read TGTGCCAGCAGCTTTGGACAGGGCCTTCAAGAGACCCAGTACTTC. Its translation is CASSFGQGLQETQYF.

This rearrangement joins TRBV18 to TRBJ2-7; 14 positions agree with TRBD2. The V segment lost 3 bases and the J segment 6 bases; nucleotides outside the gene matches: 4. The germline V gene encodes CDR1 KGHSH and CDR2 LQKENI. The length of the CDR3 is 15 residues. The CDR3 here is CASSPQGTSGSEQYF. The CDR3 DNA reads as TGTGCCAGCTCACCCCAAGGGACTAGCGGGAGCGAGCAGTACTTC.

The genes are TRBV30 and TRBJ1-2; TRBD1 agrees at 9 bases. This CDR3 spans 15 amino acids. With 0 bases clipped from V and 4 bases from J, the junction kept 6 bases outside the gene matches. The germline V gene encodes CDR1 GTSNPN and CDR2 SVGIG (reference sequence). The CDR3 region has the DNA TGTGCCTGGAGTGTACGAGGACAGGGGATCTATGGCTACACCTTC. Protein product: CAWSVRGQGIYGYTF.

The rearrangement uses TRBV28 and TRBJ1-5, with no clear D. This CDR3 is 12 amino acids long. Germline CDR1 reads MDHEN; CDR2 reads SYDVKM. V was shortened by 6 bases and J by 7 bases, with 10 bases between the two germline ends. Written as DNA, the CDR3 is TGTGCCAGCAGCCCTGAGGGACAGCCCCAGCATTTT. Encoded protein: CASSPEGQPQHF.

Concerning this clone itself: The sample contains more than one DNA sequence encoding this CDR3. The rearrangement uses TRBV4-3 and TRBJ2-7; 10 nucleotides align to TRBD1. The V segment lost 4 bases and the J segment 3 bases; nucleotides outside the gene matches: 3. The germline V gene has CDR1 LGHNA and CDR2 YSLEER. The CDR3 length is 14 residues. CDR3 nucleotide sequence: TGCGCCAGCAGCCCGAGGACAGGGGGCTACGAGCAGTACTTC. Protein product: CASSPRTGGYEQYF.

This clone occurred a few times. The DNA for the CDR3 is TGTGCCAGTAGTATAAGGAAGATAGGGACAGGGGTAATGAACACTGAAGCTTTCTTT. Protein sequence: CASSIRKIGTGVMNTEAFF. This chain connects TRBV19 to TRBJ1-1, with 10 nucleotides matching TRBD1. The ends lost 2 bases at V and 0 bases at J; junction bases unmatched: 12. The germline V gene encodes CDR1 LNHDA and CDR2 SQIVND (reference sequence). CDR3 length: 19 amino acids.

The chain couples TRBV7-2 to TRBJ1-5, with TRBD1 as a possible D gene (5 bases). The germline V and J ends were trimmed by 4 bases and 7 bases, with 14 bases remaining between them. This CDR3 region has 14 residues. Per germline, CDR1 SGHTA and CDR2 FQGNSA. The CDR3: CASSSFGGEQPQHF. The CDR3 DNA is TGTGCCAGCAGCTCATTCGGGGGGGAGCAGCCCCAGCATTTT. The full variable domain, its missing parts supplied by reference TRBV7-2 and TRBJ1-5, is GAGVSQSPSNKVTEKGKDVELRCDPISGHTALYWYRQSLGQGLEFLIYFQGNSAPDKSGLPSDRFSAERTGGSVSTLTIQRTQQEDSAVYLCASSSFGGEQPQHFGDGTRLSIL.

The chain is built from TRBV2 and TRBJ1-4, with D tentatively TRBD1 (5 bases). The length of the CDR3 is 15 residues. CDR1 and CDR2 from the germline V gene are SNHLY and FYNNEI. Deletions cut 6 bases from V and 0 bases from J, with 11 bases between. The CDR3 DNA follows: TGTGCCAGCAGCCATGGGGCACCAACTAATGAAAAACTGTTTTTT. Residues: CASSHGAPTNEKLFF.

This chain connects TRBV5-8 to TRBJ2-7; TRBD2 matches 11 bases. The CDR3 covers 17 residues. CDR1 and CDR2 from the germline V gene are SGHTS and YDEGEE. J was trimmed by 3 bases and V by 4 bases; bases with no gene match: 12. The CDR3 region has the DNA TGTGCCAGCAGCCCTGGCGAGCTAGCGGGAGGCGTCTACGAGCAGTACTTC. Amino acids: CASSPGELAGGVYEQYF.